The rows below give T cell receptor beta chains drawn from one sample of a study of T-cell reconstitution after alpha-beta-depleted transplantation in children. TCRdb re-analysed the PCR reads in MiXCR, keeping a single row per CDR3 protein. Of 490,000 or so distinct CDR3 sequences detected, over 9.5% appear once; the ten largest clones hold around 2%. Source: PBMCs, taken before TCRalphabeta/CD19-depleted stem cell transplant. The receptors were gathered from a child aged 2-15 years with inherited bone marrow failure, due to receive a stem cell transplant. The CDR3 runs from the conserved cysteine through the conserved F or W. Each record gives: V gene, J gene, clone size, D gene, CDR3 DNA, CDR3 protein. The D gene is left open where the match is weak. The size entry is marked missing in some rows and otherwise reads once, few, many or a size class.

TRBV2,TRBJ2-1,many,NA,TGTGCCAGCAGTCCCCTGGTGGGGGAGCAGTTCTTC,CASSPLVGEQFF
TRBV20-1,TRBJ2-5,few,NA,TGCAGTGCTAGAGATGTCAGGGAGGATGAGACCCAGTACTTC,CSARDVREDETQYF
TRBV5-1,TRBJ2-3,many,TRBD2,TGCGCCAGCAGCCGTCCAGTTGGGGGGGGCACAGATACGCAGTATTTT,CASSRPVGGGTDTQYF
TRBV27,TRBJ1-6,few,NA,TGTGCCAGCAGTCGACCTCCGGGACATGGGCGCTTT,CASSRPPGHGRF
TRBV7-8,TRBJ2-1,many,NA,TGTGCCAGCAGCTTAGCCCGGACTACCATCTTTTACAATGAGCAGTTCTTC,CASSLARTTIFYNEQFF
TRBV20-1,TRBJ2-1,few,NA,TGCAGTGCTAGTATCGATCTCTCCTACAATGAGCAGTTCTTC,CSASIDLSYNEQFF
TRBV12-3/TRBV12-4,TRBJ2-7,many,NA,TGTGCCAGCAGCCCGGTAGCTAGGCAAAACAACTACGAGCAGTACTTC,CASSPVARQNNYEQYF
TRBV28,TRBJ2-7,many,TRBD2,TGTGCCAGCAGTTTGAGCGGGGTTCGGTACGAGCAGTACTTC,CASSLSGVRYEQYF
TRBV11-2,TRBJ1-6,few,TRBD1,TGTGCCAGCAGCTTAAGTGCACAGGGGACTTCAAACCCAAACTTT,CASSLSAQGTSNPNF
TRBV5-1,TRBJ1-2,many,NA,TGCGCCAGCAGCTTAACAGACTATGGCTACACCTTC,CASSLTDYGYTF
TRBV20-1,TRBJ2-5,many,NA,TGCAGTGCTAGAGACAGGCTAGCGCAAGAGACCCAGTACTTC,CSARDRLAQETQYF
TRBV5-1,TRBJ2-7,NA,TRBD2,TGCGCCAGCAGCTCTAGCGGAAGCTCCTACGGGCAGTACTTC,CASSSSGSSYGQYF
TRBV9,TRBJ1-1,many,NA,TGTGCCAGCAGCGTAGAGGGCGGCGGGGGCACTGAAGCTTTCTTT,CASSVEGGGGTEAFF
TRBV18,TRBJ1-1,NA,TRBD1,TGTGCCAGCTCACCAACCGGGACAGGGGCGAGAGGTGGTGAAGCTTTCTTT,CASSPTGTGARGGEAFF
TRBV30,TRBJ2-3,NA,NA,TGTGCCTGGAGTGTTAAGACTTCTTTAGCGCAGTATTTT,CAWSVKTSLAQYF
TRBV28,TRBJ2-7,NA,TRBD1,TGTGCCAGCACCCGGACAGGCAGCTCCTACGAGCAGTACTTC,CASTRTGSSYEQYF
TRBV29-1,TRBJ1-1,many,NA,TGCAGCGTTGAAGGGATACTGAACACTGAAGCTTTCTTT,CSVEGILNTEAFF
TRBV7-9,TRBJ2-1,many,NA,TGTGCCAGCAGCTTAGCGGCGGAACTACCGACCAATGAGCAGTTCTTC,CASSLAAELPTNEQFF
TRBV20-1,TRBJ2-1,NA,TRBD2,TGCAGTGCTAGAGGAGGTAGCGGGAGTAGGTATGAGCAGTTCTTC,CSARGGSGSRYEQFF